Below, 9 T cell receptor beta chains from the same sample are listed, as sequenced in a study of CD8+ T cells in alopecia areata. Treatment specified: oral pan-JAK inhibitor, 5-10 mg twice daily. Isolated RNA was reverse transcribed into cDNA used as the sequencing template. Profiling relied on immunoSEQ multiplex PCR, and the TCRdb table lists in-frame clones only, not all of them. In the table there are about 140,000 clones, 80% to 90% of which are singletons. Sequences were derived from CD8+ T cells sorted from blood, sampled at week 4, from a patient treated with tofacitinib. Every receptor here comes from a human donor with alopecia areata.

The chain combines TRBV4-1 with TRBJ2-5; D gene unclear. CDR1 is MGHRA and CDR2 is YSYEKL in the germline V gene. Trimming shortened V by 0 bases and J by 4 bases, and 9 bases separated the two germline ends. This CDR3 is built from 14 residues. In nucleotides, the CDR3 is TGCGCCAGCAGCCAAGAGCCAAGTACAGAGACCCAGTACTTC. Translating it yields CASSQEPSTETQYF.

The chain links TRBV28 to TRBJ2-1; 10 bases agree with TRBD1. The germline gives CDR1 MDHEN, CDR2 SYDVKM. V shed 6 bases, J shed 3 bases, and the junction held 8 bases outside the gene matches. The CDR3 is 16 residues long. CDR3 nucleotides: TGTGCCAGCAGCCCGGGGACAGGGGTCAGCTACAATGAGCAGTTCTTC. It codes for CASSPGTGVSYNEQFF.

The gene calls are TRBV9 and TRBJ2-7; no reliable D call. The CDR3 is 14 residues long. Trimming left V 1 base short and J 3 bases short, with 11 bases between. Germline V gene lookup returns CDR1 SGDLS and CDR2 YYNGEE. In DNA, the CDR3 is TGTGCCAGCAGCGTAAACCCCTTGGACTACGAGCAGTACTTC. Encoded protein: CASSVNPLDYEQYF.

The V and J genes are TRBV30 and TRBJ1-5; maybe TRBD1 (6 bases). This CDR3 comprises 15 residues. Germline V gene data show CDR1 as GTSNPN and CDR2 as SVGIG (reference sequence). Trimming cost V 0 bases and J 7 bases, with 16 bases left between them. CDR3 sequence: CAWSVGQGLYQPQHF. CDR3 DNA sequence: TGTGCCTGGAGTGTAGGGCAGGGGTTGTACCAGCCCCAGCATTTT.

V is TRBV4-1 and J is TRBJ2-3; D unresolved. The V end lost 4 bases, the J end lost 4 bases, and 9 bases lay between the germline ends. The CDR3 covers 13 residues. CDR1 and CDR2 (germline): MGHRA, YSYEKL. Here the CDR3 reads CASSPRSSDTQYF. The CDR3 bases are TGCGCCAGCAGCCCAAGGAGCTCAGATACGCAGTATTTT.

The CDR3 nucleotides read TGCGCCAGCAGCCCCACTGCGGGGGGCCGTTACGAGCAGTACTTC. Residues: CASSPTAGGRYEQYF. The chain is built from TRBV4-3 and TRBJ2-7, with TRBD2 matching 8 bases. J lost 4 bases, V lost 4 bases, and 9 bases had no gene match. CDR1 LGHNA and CDR2 YSLEER come from the germline V gene. This CDR3 is 15 amino acids long.

V usage is TRBV13 and J usage is TRBJ2-3; D not resolved. Trimming pared 4 bases from V and 4 bases from J, leaving 12 bases between. The germline V gene encodes CDR1 PRHDT and CDR2 FYEKMQ (reference sequence). The CDR3 spans 14 residues. The CDR3 protein is CASSSPSVADTQYF. The DNA of the CDR3 is TGTGCCAGCAGCTCCCCCTCGGTCGCAGATACGCAGTATTTT.

This rearrangement joins TRBV5-6 to TRBJ2-5; 12 nucleotides align to TRBD2. J was trimmed by 0 bases and V by 4 bases; bases with no gene match: 10. The CDR3 extends over 18 amino acids. The germline V gene has CDR1 SGHDT and CDR2 YYEEEE. The DNA for the CDR3 is TGTGCCAGCAGCCTCCCTCCCGCTAGCGGGGGGGACCAAGAGACCCAGTACTTC. The encoded protein is CASSLPPASGGDQETQYF.

About this clone: This sample also contains other DNA sequences that code for the same CDR3. This chain joins TRBV2 and TRBJ2-2; tentative D call: TRBD2 (6 bases). V dropped 0 bases and J dropped 9 bases, with 11 bases sitting between them. The CDR3 has 14 residues. Germline V gene lookup returns CDR1 SNHLY and CDR2 FYNNEI. The CDR3 nucleotides are TGTGCCAGCAGTGAAGCGGAGGGAGGATGGGAGCTGTTTTTT. It specifies CASSEAEGGWELFF. The whole variable domain, filled in from reference TRBV2 and TRBJ2-2, reads EPEVTQTPSHQVTQMGQEVILRCVPISNHLYFYWYRQILGQKVEFLVSFYNNEISEKSEIFDDQFSVERPDGSNFTLKIRSTKLEDSAMYFCASSEAEGGWELFFGEGSRLTVL.